This T cell receptor beta chain was captured by sequencing in a study of T cell responses to AZD1222 COVID-19 vaccine. Points from the study as a whole: Repertoire samples came only from after the peak T cell response. Recipients of two AZD1222 doses showed rising Spike-specific TCR breadth and depth.

V shed 7 bases, J shed 4 bases, and the junction held 12 bases outside the gene matches. The CDR3 runs 16 residues. From germline, CDR1 is WSHSY and CDR2 SAAADI. TCRdb keeps only in-frame clones here, not all; method: immunoSEQ multiplex PCR. The data contain approximately 200,000 clones, approximately 87% of them singletons. Comment on this clone: The antigen is undetermined.

The sequenced sample was peripheral blood, obtained on day 0 of MenACWY control vaccination. The TCR was taken from an adult in good health. The chain carries TRBV10-2 and TRBJ2-1, with TRBD2 identical over 8 bases. CDR3 amino acids: CASIQQGGGRYNEQFF. CDR3 sequence (DNA): TGCGCCAGCATCCAACAGGGCGGGGGGCGTTACAATGAGCAGTTCTTC.